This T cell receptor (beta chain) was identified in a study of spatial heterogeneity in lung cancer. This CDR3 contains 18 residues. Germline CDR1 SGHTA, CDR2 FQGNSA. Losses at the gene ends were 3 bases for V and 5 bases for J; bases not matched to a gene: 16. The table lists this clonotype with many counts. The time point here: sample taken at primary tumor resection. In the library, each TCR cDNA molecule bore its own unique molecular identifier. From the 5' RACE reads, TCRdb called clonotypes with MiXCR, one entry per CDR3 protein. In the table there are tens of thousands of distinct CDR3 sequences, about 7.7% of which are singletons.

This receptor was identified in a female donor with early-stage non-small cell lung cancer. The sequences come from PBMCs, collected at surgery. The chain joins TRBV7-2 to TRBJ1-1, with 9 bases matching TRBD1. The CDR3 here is CASSFLWKPGQGFTEAFF. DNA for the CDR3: TGTGCCAGCAGCTTTCTCTGGAAACCGGGACAGGGTTTTACTGAAGCTTTCTTT.